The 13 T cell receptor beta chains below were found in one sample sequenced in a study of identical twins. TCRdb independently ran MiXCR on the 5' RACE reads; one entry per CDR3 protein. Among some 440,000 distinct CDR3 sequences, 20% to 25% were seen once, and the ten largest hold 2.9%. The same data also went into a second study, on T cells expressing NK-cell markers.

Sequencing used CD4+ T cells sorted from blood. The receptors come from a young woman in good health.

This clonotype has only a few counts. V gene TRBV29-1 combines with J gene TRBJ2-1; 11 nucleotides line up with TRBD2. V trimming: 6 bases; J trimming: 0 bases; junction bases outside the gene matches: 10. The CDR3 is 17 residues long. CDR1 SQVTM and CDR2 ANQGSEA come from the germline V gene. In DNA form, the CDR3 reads TGCAGCGTCGCTAGCGGGGGGCCTTTAAGCTCCTACAATGAGCAGTTCTTC. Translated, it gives CSVASGGPLSSYNEQFF.

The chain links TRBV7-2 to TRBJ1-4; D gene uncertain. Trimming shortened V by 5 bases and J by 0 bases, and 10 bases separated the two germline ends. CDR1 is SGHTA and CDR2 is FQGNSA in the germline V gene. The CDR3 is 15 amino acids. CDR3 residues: CASSRHVATNEKLFF. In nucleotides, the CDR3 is TGTGCCAGCAGCCGCCACGTAGCAACTAATGAAAAACTGTTTTTT.

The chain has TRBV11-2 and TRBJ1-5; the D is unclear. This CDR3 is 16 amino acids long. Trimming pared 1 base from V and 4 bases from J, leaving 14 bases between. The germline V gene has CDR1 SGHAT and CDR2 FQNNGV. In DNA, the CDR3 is TGTGCCAGCAGCTTAGGTGGTAGGCAGGCTAATCAGCCCCAGCATTTT. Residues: CASSLGGRQANQPQHF.

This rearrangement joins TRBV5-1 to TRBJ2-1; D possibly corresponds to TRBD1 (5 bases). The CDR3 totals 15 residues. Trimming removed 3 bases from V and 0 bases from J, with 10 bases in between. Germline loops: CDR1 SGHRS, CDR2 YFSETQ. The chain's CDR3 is CASSSFRASYNEQFF. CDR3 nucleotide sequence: TGCGCCAGCAGCTCCTTCAGGGCCTCCTACAATGAGCAGTTCTTC.

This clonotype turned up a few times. In DNA form, the CDR3 reads TGTGCCAGCATCCTAGCGGGAGGATCAATCCCGTTCTTC. Encoded protein: CASILAGGSIPFF. V is TRBV6-2 or TRBV6-3 and J is TRBJ2-1; 11 bases align to TRBD2. The CDR3 is made up of 13 amino acids. The ends lost 7 bases at V and 15 bases at J; junction bases unmatched: 11. Germline values: CDR1 MNHEY, CDR2 SVGEGT.

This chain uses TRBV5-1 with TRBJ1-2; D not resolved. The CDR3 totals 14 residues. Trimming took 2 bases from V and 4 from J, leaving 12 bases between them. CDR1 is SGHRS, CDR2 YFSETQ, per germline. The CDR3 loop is CASSFTAEGYGYTF. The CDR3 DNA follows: TGCGCCAGCAGCTTCACGGCCGAGGGCTATGGCTACACCTTC.

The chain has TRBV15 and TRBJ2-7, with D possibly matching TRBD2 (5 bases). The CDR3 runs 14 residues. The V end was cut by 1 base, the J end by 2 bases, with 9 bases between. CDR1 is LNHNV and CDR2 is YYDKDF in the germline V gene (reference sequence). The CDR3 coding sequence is TGTGCCACCAGCAGAGGCACCGGGGCCTACGAGCAGTACTTC. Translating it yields CATSRGTGAYEQYF.

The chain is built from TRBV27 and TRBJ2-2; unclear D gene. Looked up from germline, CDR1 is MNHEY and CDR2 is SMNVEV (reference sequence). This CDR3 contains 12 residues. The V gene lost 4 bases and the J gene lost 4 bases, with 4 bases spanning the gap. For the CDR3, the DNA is TGTGCCAGCAGTTCCGTCACCGGGGAGCTGTTTTTT. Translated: CASSSVTGELFF.

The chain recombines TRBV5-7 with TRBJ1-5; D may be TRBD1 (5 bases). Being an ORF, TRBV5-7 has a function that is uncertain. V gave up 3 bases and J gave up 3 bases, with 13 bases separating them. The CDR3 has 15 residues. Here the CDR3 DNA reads TGTGCCAGCAGCTGGGGCGGCTCGTCCAATCAGCCCCAGCATTTT. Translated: CASSWGGSSNQPQHF.

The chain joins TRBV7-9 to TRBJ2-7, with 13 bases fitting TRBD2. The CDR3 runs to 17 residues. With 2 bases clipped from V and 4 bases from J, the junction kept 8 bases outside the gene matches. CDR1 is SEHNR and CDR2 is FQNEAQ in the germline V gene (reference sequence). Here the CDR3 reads CASSLRGTSGALYEQYF. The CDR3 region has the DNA TGTGCCAGCAGCTTAAGGGGGACTAGCGGGGCCTTGTACGAGCAGTACTTC. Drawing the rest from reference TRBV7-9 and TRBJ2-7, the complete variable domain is DTGVSQNPRHKITKRGQNVTFRCDPISEHNRLYWYRQTLGQGPEFLTYFQNEAQLEKSRLLSDRFSAERPKGSFSTLEIQRTEQGDSAMYLCASSLRGTSGALYEQYFGPGTRLTVT.

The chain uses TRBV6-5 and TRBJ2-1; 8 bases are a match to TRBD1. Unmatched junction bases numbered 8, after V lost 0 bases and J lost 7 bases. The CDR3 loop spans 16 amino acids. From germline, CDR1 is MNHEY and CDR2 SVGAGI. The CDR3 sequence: CASSYSTTGGQNEQFF. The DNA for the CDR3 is TGTGCCAGCAGTTACTCGACCACAGGGGGGCAAAATGAGCAGTTCTTC.

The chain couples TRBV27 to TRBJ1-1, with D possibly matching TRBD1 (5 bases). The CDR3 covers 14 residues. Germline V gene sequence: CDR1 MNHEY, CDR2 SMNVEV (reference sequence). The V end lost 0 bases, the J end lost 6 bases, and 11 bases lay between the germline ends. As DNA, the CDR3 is TGTGCCAGCAGTTTATCTCTCTGGGGCTCTGAAGCTTTCTTT. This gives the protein CASSLSLWGSEAFF.

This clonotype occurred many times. The CDR3 DNA sequence: TGTGCCAGCAGCCCCGGCACAGATACGCAGTATTTT. Residues: CASSPGTDTQYF. The rearrangement uses TRBV9 and TRBJ2-3; no firm D call. The ends were cut back, 4 bases at V and 1 base at J, with 4 bases in the middle. Germline CDR1 SGDLS, CDR2 YYNGEE. The CDR3 is 12 residues long.